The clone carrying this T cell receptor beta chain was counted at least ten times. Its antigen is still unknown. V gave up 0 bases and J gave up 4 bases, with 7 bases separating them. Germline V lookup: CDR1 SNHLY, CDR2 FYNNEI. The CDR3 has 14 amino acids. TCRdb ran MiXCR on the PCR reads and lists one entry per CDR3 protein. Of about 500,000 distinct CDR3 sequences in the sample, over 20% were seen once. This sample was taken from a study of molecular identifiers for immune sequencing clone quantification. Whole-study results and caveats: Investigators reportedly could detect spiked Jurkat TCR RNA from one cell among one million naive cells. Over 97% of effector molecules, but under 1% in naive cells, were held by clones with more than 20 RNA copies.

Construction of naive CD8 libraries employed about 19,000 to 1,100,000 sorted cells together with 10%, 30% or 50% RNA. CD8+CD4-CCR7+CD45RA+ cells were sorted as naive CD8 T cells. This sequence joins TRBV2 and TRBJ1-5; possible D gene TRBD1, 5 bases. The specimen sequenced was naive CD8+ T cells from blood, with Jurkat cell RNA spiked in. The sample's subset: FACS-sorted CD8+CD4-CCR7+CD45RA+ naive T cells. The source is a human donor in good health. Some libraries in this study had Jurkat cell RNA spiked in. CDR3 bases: TGTGCCAGCAGTGAAGCGGGGGGAAATCAGCCCCAGCATTTT. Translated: CASSEAGGNQPQHF.